The present T cell receptor beta chain was sequenced within a study of response to subunit inactivated influenza vaccine. General study points: Authors suggested that a seasonal influenza vaccination recruits few new T cells each time.

This CDR3 comprises 16 residues. Germline-derived CDR1 and CDR2 are SGHVS and FQNEAQ. V shed 5 bases and J 3 bases; nucleotides not matched to a gene: 4. One entry per CDR3 protein results from TCRdb running MiXCR on the RT-PCR reads. The table shows roughly 650,000 distinct CDR3 sequences, with around 16% occurring only once. In its sample, this clonotype was seen a few times. The antigen remains unidentified. The sequencing used PBMCs from blood, collected 11 to 12 days after vaccination. The sequence was collected from a man between 50 and 59 years old who received an inactivated influenza vaccine. The genes are TRBV7-8 and TRBJ2-3; 14 bases agree with TRBD2. CDR3: CASSAGTSGRTDTQYF. In DNA form, the CDR3 reads TGTGCCAGCAGCGCCGGGACTAGCGGGAGAACAGATACGCAGTATTTT.